A selection of T cell receptor beta chains follows, all from one sample in a study of blood T cell repertoires in COVID-19. The data were produced by immunoSEQ multiplex PCR, yet TCRdb's version contains in-frame clones alone and is incomplete. The profile covers over 200,000 clones, with around 88% appearing a single time and approximately 7.4% taken by the ten largest. The sample was peripheral blood. The receptor source for this set is a woman aged 45-59 years with acute or convalescent COVID-19. Each CDR3 is given with its conserved first and last residue. Each record gives: J gene, clone size, V gene, D gene, CDR3 protein, CDR3 DNA. A D gene is named only where the DNA matches it firmly. Clone size is given for some rows only: seen once, a few or many times, or a class if the clone is expanded.

J gene: TRBJ2-1; clone size: .; V gene: TRBV29-1; D gene: .; CDR3 protein: CSVVPDEQFF; CDR3 DNA: TGCAGCGTTGTTCCGGATGAGCAGTTCTTC
J gene: TRBJ1-5; clone size: .; V gene: TRBV15; D gene: TRBD1; CDR3 protein: CATSRATGDDQPQHF; CDR3 DNA: TGTGCCACCAGCAGGGCCACAGGGGATGATCAGCCCCAGCATTTT
J gene: TRBJ1-1; clone size: .; V gene: TRBV2; D gene: .; CDR3 protein: CASRPAGSATYMNTEAFF; CDR3 DNA: TGTGCCAGCAGGCCCGCAGGGTCAGCGACCTACATGAACACTGAAGCTTTCTTT
J gene: TRBJ1-1; clone size: .; V gene: TRBV11-2; D gene: .; CDR3 protein: CASSLTSNEAFF; CDR3 DNA: TGTGCCAGCAGCCTCACTAGTAACGAAGCTTTCTTT
J gene: TRBJ2-7; clone size: .; V gene: TRBV28; D gene: .; CDR3 protein: CAISGQTTYEQYF; CDR3 DNA: TGTGCCATCTCTGGACAGACTACCTACGAGCAGTACTTC
J gene: TRBJ2-7; clone size: few; V gene: TRBV3-1/TRBV3-2; D gene: .; CDR3 protein: CASSQGLTSYEQYF; CDR3 DNA: TGTGCCAGCAGCCAAGGGCTGACTAGCTACGAGCAGTACTTC
J gene: TRBJ2-7; clone size: .; V gene: TRBV11-2; D gene: TRBD2; CDR3 protein: CASSLNGLAGDEQYF; CDR3 DNA: TGTGCCAGCAGCCTAAATGGACTAGCGGGAGATGAGCAGTACTTC
J gene: TRBJ1-1; clone size: .; V gene: TRBV2; D gene: .; CDR3 protein: CASSERGSVTEAFF; CDR3 DNA: TGTGCCAGCAGTGAAAGGGGCAGCGTCACTGAAGCTTTCTTT
J gene: TRBJ2-7; clone size: .; V gene: TRBV5-4; D gene: TRBD1; CDR3 protein: CASSLARGFLYEQYF; CDR3 DNA: TGTGCCAGCAGCTTGGCCAGGGGGTTTCTCTACGAGCAGTACTTC
J gene: TRBJ2-4; clone size: .; V gene: TRBV6-5; D gene: .; CDR3 protein: CASSSFIARNIQYF; CDR3 DNA: TGTGCCAGCAGTTCGTTTATAGCAAGAAACATTCAGTACTTC
J gene: TRBJ2-2; clone size: .; V gene: TRBV2; D gene: .; CDR3 protein: CASSASLYRVNRELFF; CDR3 DNA: TGTGCCAGCAGTGCGTCGTTGTACAGGGTCAACCGGGAGCTGTTTTTT
J gene: TRBJ1-1; clone size: .; V gene: TRBV5-4; D gene: .; CDR3 protein: CASSLAGRNTEAFF; CDR3 DNA: TGTGCCAGCAGCTTGGCCGGGAGGAACACTGAAGCTTTCTTT
J gene: TRBJ2-5; clone size: .; V gene: TRBV28; D gene: TRBD2; CDR3 protein: CASSSLLANSHF; CDR3 DNA: TGTGCCAGCAGTTCCCTACTAGCGAACAGCCACTTC
J gene: TRBJ1-4; clone size: .; V gene: TRBV5-4; D gene: .; CDR3 protein: CASSGGTNEKLFF; CDR3 DNA: TGTGCCAGCAGCGGAGGGACTAATGAAAAACTGTTTTTT
J gene: TRBJ2-3; clone size: .; V gene: TRBV24-1; D gene: .; CDR3 protein: CATSDLQTGITDTQYF; CDR3 DNA: TGTGCCACCAGTGATTTGCAGACGGGAATTACAGATACGCAGTATTTT
J gene: TRBJ2-5; clone size: .; V gene: TRBV27; D gene: .; CDR3 protein: CATGVTAETQYF; CDR3 DNA: TGTGCCACCGGGGTGACTGCGGAGACCCAGTACTTC
J gene: TRBJ2-1; clone size: .; V gene: TRBV10-1; D gene: .; CDR3 protein: CASSEGRGPLYNEQFF; CDR3 DNA: TGCGCCAGCAGTGAAGGTAGAGGGCCCCTCTACAATGAGCAGTTCTTC
J gene: TRBJ2-7; clone size: once; V gene: TRBV7-2; D gene: TRBD1; CDR3 protein: CASRYTGGVASYEQYF; CDR3 DNA: TGTGCCAGCAGATATACAGGGGGCGTAGCTTCCTACGAGCAGTACTTC
J gene: TRBJ2-5; clone size: .; V gene: TRBV21-1; D gene: .; CDR3 protein: CASSKNRVDKKETQYF; CDR3 DNA: TGTGCCAGCAGCAAAAACAGGGTTGATAAAAAAGAGACCCAGTACTTC
J gene: TRBJ2-3; clone size: .; V gene: TRBV4-2; D gene: .; CDR3 protein: CASSQVTGTMGADTQYF; CDR3 DNA: TGTGCCAGCAGCCAAGTTACCGGGACAATGGGGGCAGATACGCAGTATTTT
J gene: TRBJ2-1; clone size: .; V gene: TRBV6-5; D gene: .; CDR3 protein: CASSWVPSSYNEQFF; CDR3 DNA: TGTGCCAGCAGTTGGGTCCCTAGCTCCTACAATGAGCAGTTCTTC
J gene: TRBJ2-7; clone size: once; V gene: TRBV5-6; D gene: TRBD2; CDR3 protein: CASSLRSGGLNSYEQYF; CDR3 DNA: TGTGCCAGCAGCCTACGCAGCGGGGGTCTAAACTCCTACGAGCAGTACTTC
J gene: TRBJ1-6; clone size: .; V gene: TRBV5-4; D gene: TRBD1; CDR3 protein: CASSLAGQGAYSPLHF; CDR3 DNA: TGTGCCAGCAGCTTGGCCGGTCAGGGGGCCTATTCACCCCTCCACTTT
J gene: TRBJ2-7; clone size: .; V gene: TRBV7-6; D gene: TRBD1; CDR3 protein: CASSLGMGAGGRYEQYF; CDR3 DNA: TGTGCCAGCAGCTTAGGGATGGGGGCAGGGGGTCGCTACGAGCAGTACTTC
J gene: TRBJ1-1; clone size: .; V gene: TRBV10-2; D gene: .; CDR3 protein: CASGGGQTNTEAFF; CDR3 DNA: TGCGCCAGTGGGGGGGGTCAGACGAACACTGAAGCTTTCTTT
J gene: TRBJ2-7; clone size: .; V gene: TRBV25-1; D gene: .; CDR3 protein: CASTGGFDYEQYF; CDR3 DNA: TGTGCCAGCACCGGCGGGTTCGACTACGAGCAGTACTTC
J gene: TRBJ2-2; clone size: few; V gene: TRBV5-1; D gene: TRBD2; CDR3 protein: CASSLVAGGHTGELFF; CDR3 DNA: TGCGCCAGCAGCTTAGTAGCGGGGGGCCACACCGGGGAGCTGTTTTTT
J gene: TRBJ1-6; clone size: .; V gene: TRBV6-1; D gene: .; CDR3 protein: CASSERRGGGSPLHF; CDR3 DNA: TGTGCCAGCAGTGAAAGGCGGGGAGGAGGATCACCCCTCCACTTT
J gene: TRBJ2-4; clone size: .; V gene: TRBV27; D gene: TRBD2; CDR3 protein: CASSLRGGSNIQYF; CDR3 DNA: TGTGCCAGCAGTCTCCGGGGGGGTTCCAACATTCAGTACTTC
J gene: TRBJ2-3; clone size: once; V gene: TRBV29-1; D gene: .; CDR3 protein: CSVESGREIGTDTQYF; CDR3 DNA: TGCAGCGTTGAATCGGGCAGGGAAATTGGCACAGATACGCAGTATTTT